The clone carrying this T cell receptor beta chain came up many times. Antigen specificity is unknown. Each CDR3 protein gets one entry after TCRdb re-called the reads with MiXCR. This repertoire shows 300,000 to 400,000 distinct CDR3 sequences, 18% found once; its top ten account for around 8.6%. This sample is drawn from a study of T cell repertoires in cytomegalovirus infection. On the study more broadly: The public TCR beta signatures pointed to both CMV infection and matching HLA type.

Study-wide findings and caveats: Predominance within the ex vivo response was attributable to HLA-C-restricted CMV-specific TCR beta clonotypes.

This CDR3 is 15 amino acids long. The germline V gene encodes CDR1 SGHTA and CDR2 FQGNSA. Losses at the gene ends were 7 bases for V and 2 bases for J; bases not matched to a gene: 9. Sequences were obtained from PBMCs. This chain connects TRBV7-2 to TRBJ2-5, with 8 bases lining up with TRBD1. The sequence was collected from a human donor in good health (CMV status not recorded). Some clones in this sample may be carry-over from other donors' samples. CDR3 protein: CASILLRTGQETQYF. The DNA for the CDR3 is TGTGCCAGCATCCTCCTCAGGACAGGGCAAGAGACCCAGTACTTC.